The TCR beta chain described here comes from a study of blood T cell repertoires in COVID-19 (dated by TCRdb to the early 2020s). Looking at the study overall: The collaborator samples originated in the United States, Italy and Spain and spanned the acute and convalescent phases of COVID-19. Samples came from the ongoing ImmuneRACE study (first 160 participants) plus 1,254 subjects from 6 global collaborators. Sample metadata almost always included a de-identified subject ID, COVID-19 status, age in years and sex. Where available, HLA class I and class II types were taken from metadata supplied by the sample provider and were not determined by assay-based typing. Subjects who had been exposed to COVID-19, were actively infected with it, or had recovered from it provided the deeply sampled blood TCRbeta repertoires that made up the dataset. The material from the prospective study consisted of cDNA or gDNA derived from T cells, B-cell-depleted T cells, or PBMCs. A freely available public database, intended as a resource for researchers studying the immune response to SARS-CoV-2, is where the repertoires were released.

A word on this clone: Its target antigen remains unknown. Base qualities are not provided; no much larger clone lies one nucleotide away. The same CDR3 can be traced to other DNA sequences in this sample.

The collaborating institutions used their own protocols to collect whole blood in K2EDTA tubes. For TCRbeta analysis, collaborators shipped samples as frozen whole blood, isolated PBMCs, or DNA extracted from either of those sample types. Study-wide findings and limitations: The amount of clinical and demographic metadata varied by source and participant and was provided uncurated.

The CDR3 contains 14 residues, cysteine and phenylalanine counted. Only the CDR3 region is kept as DNA, spanning 42 bases read in frame from base 1. Taken from the germline V gene, the CDR1 and CDR2 loops are MNHEY and SVGAGI. Trimming takes 7 bases off V and 8 bases off J; junction bases not matched to a gene: 4. TCRbeta CDR3 regions were amplified from genomic DNA using the immunoSEQ Assay, a bias-controlled multiplex PCR. Per the original workflow: Within the assay, amplification of reference gene primers was used to estimate how many nucleated cells each sample contained. Sequence reads were collapsed and filtered to measure the absolute abundance of every unique TCRbeta CDR3 rearrangement. For each sample, productive Simpson clonality was calculated as the square root of Simpson's diversity index over productive rearrangements. TCRdb mirrors the immuneACCESS table, restricted to in-frame sequences. Some clones are absent from its copies; in checked studies, under half trace to an unresolved V gene, and the reason for the others is unknown. That table supplies the V and J calls and clone size; D and trimming were determined from the DNA. Here the sample has under 350,000 clones; 80% to 90% occur a single time. The ten largest account for 9.5% to 11% of the sample.

Here the chain combines TRBV6-5 and TRBJ2-1, with TRBD2 matching 14 junction bases. This sequence was found in a woman in her 70s with acute or convalescent COVID-19. Sequenced input: peripheral blood. The CDR3 protein is CASKPGLAGDEQFF. The nucleotides read TGTGCCAGCAAGCCGGGACTAGCGGGGGATGAGCAGTTCTTC.